This TCR beta chain was identified in a study of cytomegalovirus exposure and HLA in healthy donors. This clone has a single count. The PCR used 60 Vbeta and 13 Jbeta primers. Sequenced by immunoSEQ multiplex PCR; TCRdb stores in-frame clones only, minus some. Found here are over 140,000 clones, around 82% of them singletons; the top ten hold about 2.2%. V lost 4 bases and J 4 bases, leaving 4 bases between the germline ends. Germline V gene lookup returns CDR1 MNHEY and CDR2 SVGAGI. CDR3 length equals 12 residues. The donors, nominally healthy at sampling, likely had unrecorded immune exposures. V is TRBV6-5 and J is TRBJ1-4, with D uncertain. Material for sequencing was PBMCs. The clonotype comes from a man aged 50 to 60 in good health and CMV-seronegative. The CDR3 bases are TGTGCCAGCAGTTCCTTTAATGAAAAACTGTTTTTT. Encoded protein: CASSSFNEKLFF.